This T cell receptor (beta chain) was sequenced for a study of T cell changes during pregnancy in multiple sclerosis. The CDR3 is made up of 14 amino acids. The V gene end was trimmed by 7 bases and the J gene end by 0 bases; junction bases not matched to a gene: 3. Germline CDR1 SNHLY, CDR2 FYNNEI. Libraries were prepared by immunoSEQ multiplex PCR; TCRdb keeps only in-frame clonotypes and omits some of them. The sample consists of tens of thousands of clones, over 85% of them appearing once. The TCR comes from a female donor with multiple sclerosis, enrolled in a pregnancy study. Sequencing used CD8+ T cells from peripheral blood mononuclear cells, obtained in the third trimester of pregnancy. The chain couples TRBV2 to TRBJ2-1; 7 bases line up with TRBD1. CDR3 sequence: CASTTGSSYNEQFF. DNA of the CDR3: TGTGCCAGCACGACAGGGAGCTCCTACAATGAGCAGTTCTTC. The full variable domain, rest sourced from reference TRBV2 and TRBJ2-1, is EPEVTQTPSHQVTQMGQEVILRCVPISNHLYFYWYRQILGQKVEFLVSFYNNEISEKSEIFDDQFSVERPDGSNFTLKIRSTKLEDSAMYFCASTTGSSYNEQFFGPGTRLTVL.